This T cell receptor (beta chain) was captured by sequencing in a study of blood T cell repertoires in COVID-19. In the study overall: Donors in the United States, Italy and Spain gave samples during acute or convalescent COVID-19.

CDR1 and CDR2 from the germline V gene are SGHKS and YYEKEE (reference sequence). Trimming took 4 bases from V and 1 from J, leaving 9 bases between them. The CDR3 runs to 14 residues. Sequencing was performed with immunoSEQ multiplex PCR; in TCRdb, only in-frame clones are kept and a portion is missing. The sample shows some 71,000 clones, 80% to 90% of them seen only once. The sequence derives from a woman between 50 and 59 years old with acute or convalescent COVID-19. The genes are TRBV5-5 and TRBJ1-5, with D possibly TRBD1 on 5 matching bases. The sequenced sample was peripheral blood. The CDR3 DNA is TGTGCCAGCAGCAGGCAGGGCAGCAATCAGCCCCAGCATTTT. Translation: CASSRQGSNQPQHF. Together with reference TRBV5-5 and TRBJ1-5, the CDR3 gives the full variable domain: DAGVTQSPTHLIKTRGQQVTLRCSPISGHKSVSWYQQVLGQGPQFIFQYYEKEERGRGNFPDRFSARQFPNYSSELNVNALLLGDSALYLCASSRQGSNQPQHFGDGTRLSIL.